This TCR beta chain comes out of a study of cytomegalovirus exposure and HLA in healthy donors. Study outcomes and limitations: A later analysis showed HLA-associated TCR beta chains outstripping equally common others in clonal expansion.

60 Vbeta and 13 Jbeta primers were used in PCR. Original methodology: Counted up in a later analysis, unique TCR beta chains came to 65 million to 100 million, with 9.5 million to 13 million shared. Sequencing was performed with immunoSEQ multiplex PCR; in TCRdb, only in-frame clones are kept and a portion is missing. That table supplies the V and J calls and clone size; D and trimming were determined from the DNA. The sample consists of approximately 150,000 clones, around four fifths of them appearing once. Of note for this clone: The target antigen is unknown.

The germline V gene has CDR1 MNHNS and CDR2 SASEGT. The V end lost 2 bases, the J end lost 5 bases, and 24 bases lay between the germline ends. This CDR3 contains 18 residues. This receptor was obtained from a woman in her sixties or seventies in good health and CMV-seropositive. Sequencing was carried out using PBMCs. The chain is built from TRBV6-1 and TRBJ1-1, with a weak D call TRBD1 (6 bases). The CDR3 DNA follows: TGTGCCAGCAGTGAAAAGCCCCACGAGGGGGGGAGTCGGACTGAAGCTTTCTTT. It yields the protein CASSEKPHEGGSRTEAFF.